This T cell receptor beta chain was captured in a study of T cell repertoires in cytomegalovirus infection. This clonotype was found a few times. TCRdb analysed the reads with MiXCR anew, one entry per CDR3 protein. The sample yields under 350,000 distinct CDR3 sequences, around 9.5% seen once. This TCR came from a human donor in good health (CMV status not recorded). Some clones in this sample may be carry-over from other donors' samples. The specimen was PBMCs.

The CDR3 DNA reads as TGTGCCAGCAGCCAGGGACTCGCCAGCTCCTACGAGCAGTACTTC. It yields the protein CASSQGLASSYEQYF. The gene calls are TRBV4-2 and TRBJ2-7, with TRBD2 as a possible D gene (6 bases). V lost 3 bases and J lost 0, with 12 bases in between. Germline loops: CDR1 LGHNA, CDR2 YNFKEQ. This CDR3 comprises 15 residues.